These 29 T cell receptor beta chains were sequenced from one sample in a study of blood T cell repertoires in COVID-19. Repertoires were generated with immunoSEQ multiplex PCR, while TCRdb's copy carries only in-frame clones and drops some. The table records around 400,000 clones, roughly 92% of them present only once. Sequencing used PBMCs or T cells enriched from blood (not recorded which). These receptors were collected from a woman in her 40s who had been exposed to COVID-19.

This clone came up once. The gene calls are TRBV5-1 and TRBJ1-4; 7 positions agree with TRBD1. CDR1 and CDR2 from the germline V gene are SGHRS and YFSETQ. The J segment lost 0 bases and the V segment lost 3 bases, leaving 8 bases of the junction unmatched. CDR3 length: 17 residues. CDR3 region: CASSSGVQGATNEKLFF. In DNA, the CDR3 is TGCGCCAGCAGCTCGGGGGTTCAGGGGGCAACTAATGAAAAACTGTTTTTT.

This clone has a handful of counts. The J gene is TRBJ1-2, the V gene TRBV6-5; a possible D gene is TRBD1 (5 bases). V was shortened by 7 bases and J by 4 bases, with 19 bases between the two germline ends. CDR3 length equals 15 residues. In germline, CDR1 is MNHEY, CDR2 SVGAGI. The CDR3 nucleotides read TGTGCCAGCAAAGGAGATCAGGGTATCTTCTATGGCTACACCTTC. Amino acid sequence: CASKGDQGIFYGYTF.

The chain is built from TRBV2 and TRBJ2-1; D call uncertain. V was clipped by 4 bases and J by 12 bases, with 13 bases between them. The CDR3 has 12 amino acids. Germline-derived CDR1 and CDR2 are SNHLY and FYNNEI. This CDR3 reads CASSVRSPGQFF. CDR3 DNA: TGTGCCAGCAGTGTGAGGTCTCCGGGGCAGTTCTTC.

This CDR3 is CASSPQAGEIPSAEAFF. CDR3 sequence (DNA): TGTGCCAGCTCACCTCAGGCAGGGGAGATCCCATCGGCTGAAGCTTTCTTT. This chain uses TRBV18 with TRBJ1-1; tentative D call: TRBD1 (6 bases). The CDR3 contains 17 residues. Trimming pared 3 bases from V and 6 bases from J, leaving 23 bases between. Germline assignment: CDR1 KGHSH and CDR2 LQKENI.

This clone was observed once. The chain is built from TRBV6-5 and TRBJ2-5; TRBD2 aligns across 12 bases. V lost 6 bases to trimming and J lost 10 bases; unmatched junction nucleotides: 6. This CDR3 contains 13 residues. Germline V lookup: CDR1 MNHEY, CDR2 SVGAGI. As DNA, the CDR3 is TGTGCCAGCAGATTCCTAGCGGGGGGGCTCCAGTACTTC. It specifies CASRFLAGGLQYF.

J is TRBJ1-1 and V is TRBV19; D gene unclear. The CDR3 consists of 16 residues. Germline V gene lookup returns CDR1 LNHDA and CDR2 SQIVND (reference sequence). The ends were cut back, 5 bases at V and 0 bases at J, with 16 bases in the middle. This CDR3 is CASSPRSRGLNTEAFF. The CDR3 nucleotides are TGTGCCAGTAGTCCTCGTTCCAGAGGGCTGAACACTGAAGCTTTCTTT.

The rearrangement links TRBV6-5 to TRBJ1-1; 8 nucleotides align to TRBD1. Germline trimming cut 6 bases from V and 1 base from J; bases unmatched to any gene: 7. CDR1 is MNHEY, CDR2 SVGAGI, per germline. The CDR3 loop spans 15 amino acids. The CDR3 DNA follows: TGTGCCAGCAGCCCCCGGGGACAGGCGAACACTGAAGCTTTCTTT. It yields the protein CASSPRGQANTEAFF.

This chain connects TRBV19 to TRBJ1-1, with D hard to call. The CDR3 spans 14 residues. The germline gives CDR1 LNHDA, CDR2 SQIVND (reference sequence). V lost 8 bases and J lost 1, with 14 bases in between. The CDR3 DNA reads as TGTGCCAGTGCGATCACTGCTAAGAACACTGAAGCTTTCTTT. This encodes CASAITAKNTEAFF.

The J gene is TRBJ2-2, the V gene TRBV5-4; a weak D match, TRBD2 (5 bases). The V gene's germline CDR1 is SGHNT and CDR2 YYREEE (reference sequence). Trimming removed 1 base from V and 0 bases from J, with 13 bases in between. The CDR3 extends over 17 amino acids. The CDR3 coding sequence is TGTGCCAGCAGCTTGTTTATGGGGAGCGCGAACACCGGGGAGCTGTTTTTT. Translated: CASSLFMGSANTGELFF.

The chain links TRBV30 to TRBJ1-3; unclear D gene. The germline V gene encodes CDR1 GTSNPN and CDR2 SVGIG (reference sequence). This CDR3 is built from 15 residues. The ends were cut back, 1 base at V and 0 bases at J, with 10 bases in the middle. The CDR3 reads CAWSDAHISGNTIYF. The CDR3 DNA sequence: TGTGCCTGGAGTGATGCACATATCTCTGGAAACACCATATATTTT.

The chain carries TRBV5-1 and TRBJ2-1; D is undetermined. Germline CDR1 is SGHRS and CDR2 is YFSETQ. This CDR3 has 18 residues. Trimming removed 0 bases from V and 0 bases from J, with 16 bases in between. CDR3 sequence (DNA): TGCGCCAGCAGCTTGGGCCTCCTTACTCAAAGCTCCTACAATGAGCAGTTCTTC. This gives the protein CASSLGLLTQSSYNEQFF.

The CDR3 sequence is CASSARTGGNEKLFF. Written as DNA, the CDR3 is TGTGCCAGCAGCGCCCGGACAGGGGGGAATGAAAAACTGTTTTTT. The chain combines TRBV9 with TRBJ1-4; 10 positions agree with TRBD1. The junction had 4 bases not matched to a gene; V was cut back by 3 bases and J by 5 bases. CDR3 length: 15 amino acids. Germline assignment: CDR1 SGDLS and CDR2 YYNGEE.

The J gene is TRBJ1-1, the V gene TRBV2, with a tentative D call TRBD1 (5 bases). CDR3 length equals 13 residues. Germline CDR1 SNHLY, CDR2 FYNNEI. V was pared by 5 bases and J by 0 bases, with 7 bases between. The CDR3 spells CASSRDLNTEAFF. The CDR3 region has the DNA TGTGCCAGCAGTCGGGACTTGAACACTGAAGCTTTCTTT.

J is TRBJ1-2 and V is TRBV27; tentatively, D is TRBD1 (6 bases). The CDR3 contains 13 residues. Trimming removed 6 bases from V and 3 bases from J, with 11 bases in between. Germline assignment: CDR1 MNHEY and CDR2 SMNVEV (reference sequence). The CDR3 region has the DNA TGTGCCAGCAGCCTCTACAGGGACTATGGCTACACCTTC. This codes for CASSLYRDYGYTF.

The chain couples TRBV9 to TRBJ1-1; possibly TRBD1 for D (5 bases). The CDR3 has 16 amino acids. In germline, CDR1 is SGDLS, CDR2 YYNGEE. Trimming removed 4 bases at V and 1 base at J, with 17 bases between. CDR3 bases: TGTGCCAGCAGCCTCACGGCGGGACTAAGGAACACTGAAGCTTTCTTT. Translated, it gives CASSLTAGLRNTEAFF.

This chain connects TRBV6-2 or TRBV6-3 to TRBJ2-7, with 7 nucleotides matching TRBD2. Germline V gene data show CDR1 as MNHEY and CDR2 as SVGEGT. The ends lost 6 bases at V and 6 bases at J; junction bases unmatched: 20. The CDR3 is 17 residues long. The CDR3 here is CASSRARPGLPLSEQYF. The CDR3 bases are TGTGCCAGCAGCCGCGCGAGGCCGGGACTACCTTTATCCGAGCAGTACTTC.

The chain links TRBV15 to TRBJ1-3, with D hard to call. Trimming stripped 7 bases from V and 1 base from J, with 8 bases between. Germline V CDR1 and CDR2: LNHNV, YYDKDF (reference sequence). CDR3 size: 13 residues. CDR3 region: CATTPGSGNTIYF. The DNA of the CDR3 is TGTGCCACCACACCGGGATCTGGAAACACCATATATTTT.

This chain joins TRBV5-6 and TRBJ1-1; no firm D call. Trimming pared 2 bases from V and 11 bases from J, leaving 13 bases between. Germline CDR1 SGHDT, CDR2 YYEEEE. The CDR3 totals 12 residues. In nucleotides, the CDR3 is TGTGCCAGCAGCTTTGAACACAGCCAGGCTTTCTTT. This encodes CASSFEHSQAFF.

The chain uses TRBV6-5 and TRBJ1-1; TRBD1 aligns across 7 bases. V shed 6 bases and J 7 bases; nucleotides not matched to a gene: 2. Per germline, CDR1 MNHEY and CDR2 SVGAGI. The CDR3 is 11 residues long. CDR3 DNA: TGTGCCAGCAGGGACAGGTTTGAAGCTTTCTTT. Translating it yields CASRDRFEAFF.

This clone was found once. The chain uses TRBV19 and TRBJ1-4; no definite D call. V was cut by 2 bases and J by 7 bases, with 11 bases left in between. Germline V gene lookup returns CDR1 LNHDA and CDR2 SQIVND (reference sequence). The CDR3 length is 14 residues. CDR3 in DNA: TGTGCCAGTAGTATATCCTGGCGGGCTGAAAAACTGTTTTTT. It is translated as CASSISWRAEKLFF.

This chain connects TRBV6-5 to TRBJ1-1, with D perhaps matching TRBD1 (5 bases). Trimming shortened V by 0 bases and J by 7 bases, and 18 bases separated the two germline ends. Germline lookup yields CDR1 MNHEY and CDR2 SVGAGI. The CDR3 runs to 16 residues. This CDR3 is CASSYSGHLPGVEAFF. In DNA, the CDR3 is TGTGCCAGCAGTTACTCCGGACATCTCCCTGGGGTTGAAGCTTTCTTT.

This clone was counted between two and nine times. This chain links TRBV29-1 with TRBJ1-2; 7 bases map to TRBD1. This CDR3 has 12 residues. Germline CDR1 is SQVTM and CDR2 is ANQGSEA. V lost 6 bases and J lost 4; bases outside the gene matches: 5. CDR3 nucleotides: TGCAGCGTCCACAGGGGAAGCTATGGCTACACCTTC. This gives the protein CSVHRGSYGYTF. Together with reference TRBV29-1 and TRBJ1-2, the CDR3 gives the full variable domain: SAVISQKPSRDICQRGTSLTIQCQVDSQVTMMFWYRQQPGQSLTLIATANQGSEATYESGFVIDKFPISRPNLTFSTLTVSNMSPEDSSIYLCSVHRGSYGYTFGSGTRLTVV.

This clone was picked up one time. The chain joins TRBV7-6 to TRBJ2-7; TRBD2 agrees at 9 bases. Trimming cost V 4 bases and J 5 bases; bases outside gene matches: 18. The germline V gene encodes CDR1 SGHVS and CDR2 FNYEAQ. The CDR3 has 18 residues. CDR3 loop: CASSSGTSKGGGMDEQYF. The CDR3 bases are TGTGCCAGCAGCTCCGGGACTAGCAAAGGGGGGGGAATGGACGAGCAGTACTTC.

This clone has just one count. The V and J genes are TRBV2 and TRBJ1-5; no clear D gene. The CDR3 has 13 amino acids. Germline-derived CDR1 and CDR2 are SNHLY and FYNNEI. Trimming cost V 6 bases and J 4 bases, with 10 bases left between them. The chain's CDR3 is CASSAHGNQPQHF. The DNA of the CDR3 is TGTGCCAGCAGCGCCCACGGTAATCAGCCCCAGCATTTT.

The J gene is TRBJ1-2, the V gene TRBV5-1; unclear D gene. V was pared by 4 bases and J by 0 bases, with 13 bases between. This CDR3 has 15 residues. CDR1 is SGHRS and CDR2 is YFSETQ in the germline V gene. The CDR3 DNA sequence: TGCGCCAGCAGCCCACAATCACAAGCTAACTATGGCTACACCTTC. Translating gives CASSPQSQANYGYTF.

There are a few counts of this clone. This rearrangement joins TRBV19 to TRBJ2-7; D is possibly TRBD1 (5 bases). The CDR3 spans 15 residues. CDR1 and CDR2 (germline): LNHDA, SQIVND (reference sequence). V dropped 2 bases and J dropped 2 bases, with 13 bases sitting between them. The CDR3 loop is CASSINRNSPYEQYF. CDR3 nucleotide sequence: TGTGCCAGTAGTATAAACAGGAATAGCCCCTACGAGCAGTACTTC.

V is TRBV9 and J is TRBJ1-1, with D tentatively TRBD1 (6 bases). CDR1 and CDR2 from the germline V gene are SGDLS and YYNGEE. With 7 bases removed from V and 7 bases from J, the gap between germline ends came to 17 bases. The CDR3 consists of 13 residues. CDR3 region: CASRLLEDSEAFF. CDR3 nucleotide sequence: TGTGCCAGCCGACTACTAGAGGACAGTGAAGCTTTCTTT.

The rearrangement links TRBV27 to TRBJ2-7; unclear D gene. Trimming took off 4 bases at V and 9 bases at J, with 10 bases between the two ends. Germline CDR1 MNHEY, CDR2 SMNVEV (reference sequence). The CDR3 loop spans 11 amino acids. In DNA form, the CDR3 reads TGTGCCAGCAGTTCCTTACGCGGGCAGTACTTC. Protein product: CASSSLRGQYF.

The chain recombines TRBV13 with TRBJ2-1; D perhaps matches TRBD2 (6 bases). The CDR3 sequence is 16 residues long. Trimming removed 5 bases from V and 0 bases from J, with 14 bases in between. The germline V gene has CDR1 PRHDT and CDR2 FYEKMQ (reference sequence). The CDR3 region has the DNA TGTGCCAGCAGCACCATTAGCGGACTCTCCTACAATGAGCAGTTCTTC. Amino acids: CASSTISGLSYNEQFF.